This T cell receptor beta chain was recorded in a study of control samples from healthy donors and cancer patients. TCRdb's table, derived via immunoSEQ multiplex PCR, lists solely in-frame clones and lacks some. The sample consists of around 130,000 clones, over 85% of them appearing once. Trimming took off 3 bases at V and 1 base at J, with 15 bases between the two ends. CDR3 length: 16 residues. Germline loops: CDR1 MDHEN, CDR2 SYDVKM. The TCR sequence derives from a man aged 50 to 60 with head and neck cancer. This chain connects TRBV28 to TRBJ1-1; D is uncertain. The sample comprised PBMCs. CDR3 DNA: TGTGCCAGCAGTTTCCCTGAAGGATACAGGAACACTGAAGCTTTCTTT. Amino acid sequence: CASSFPEGYRNTEAFF. Full variable domain (remainder filled in from reference TRBV28 and TRBJ1-1): DVKVTQSSRYLVKRTGEKVFLECVQDMDHENMFWYRQDPGLGLRLIYFSYDVKMKEKGDIPEGYSVSREKKERFSLILESASTNQTSMYLCASSFPEGYRNTEAFFGQGTRLTVV.